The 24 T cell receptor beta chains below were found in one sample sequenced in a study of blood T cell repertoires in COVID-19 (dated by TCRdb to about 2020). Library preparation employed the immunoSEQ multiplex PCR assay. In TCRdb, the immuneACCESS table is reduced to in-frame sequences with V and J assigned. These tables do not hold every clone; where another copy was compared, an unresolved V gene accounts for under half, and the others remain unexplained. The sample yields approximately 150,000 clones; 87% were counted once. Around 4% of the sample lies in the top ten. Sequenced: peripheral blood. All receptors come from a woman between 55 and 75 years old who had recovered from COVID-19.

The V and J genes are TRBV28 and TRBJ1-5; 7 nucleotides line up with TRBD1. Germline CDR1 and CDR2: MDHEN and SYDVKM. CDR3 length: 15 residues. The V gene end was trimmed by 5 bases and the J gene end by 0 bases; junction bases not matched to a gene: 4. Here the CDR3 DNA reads TGTGCCAGCAGTCCAGGGGGGAGTAGCAATCAGCCCCAGCATTTT. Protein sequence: CASSPGGSSNQPQHF.

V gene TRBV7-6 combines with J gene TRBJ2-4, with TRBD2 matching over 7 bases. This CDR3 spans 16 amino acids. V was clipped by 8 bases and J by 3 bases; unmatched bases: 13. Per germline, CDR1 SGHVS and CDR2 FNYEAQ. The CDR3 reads CASPGAGVCLKNIQYF. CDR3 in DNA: TGTGCCAGCCCGGGTGCGGGGGTCTGCCTCAAAAACATTCAGTACTTC.

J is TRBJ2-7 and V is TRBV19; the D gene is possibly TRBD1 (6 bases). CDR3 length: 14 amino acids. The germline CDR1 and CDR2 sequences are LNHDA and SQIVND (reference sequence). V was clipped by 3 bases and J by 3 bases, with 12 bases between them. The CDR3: CASSISRGDYEQYF. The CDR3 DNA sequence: TGTGCCAGTAGTATTTCCAGGGGTGACTACGAGCAGTACTTC.

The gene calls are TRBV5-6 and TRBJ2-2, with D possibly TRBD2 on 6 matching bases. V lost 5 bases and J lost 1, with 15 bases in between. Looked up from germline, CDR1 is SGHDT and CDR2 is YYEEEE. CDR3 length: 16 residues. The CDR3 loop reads CASRVQSGVNTGELFF. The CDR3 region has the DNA TGTGCCAGCAGGGTACAATCGGGGGTGAACACCGGGGAGCTGTTTTTT.

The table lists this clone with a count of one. This CDR3 is CASGNTGGGNTIYF. The CDR3 DNA follows: TGTGCTAGTGGTAATACAGGGGGGGGAAACACCATATATTTT. The chain couples TRBV12-5 to TRBJ1-3; 8 bases fit TRBD1. CDR3 size: 14 residues. With 5 bases clipped from V and 4 bases from J, the junction kept 4 bases outside the gene matches. Germline V CDR1 and CDR2: LGHNT, FRNRAP.

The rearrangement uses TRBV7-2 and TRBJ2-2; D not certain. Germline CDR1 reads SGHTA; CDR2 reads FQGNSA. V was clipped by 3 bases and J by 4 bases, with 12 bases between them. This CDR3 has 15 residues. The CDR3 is CASSFQLTGTGELFF. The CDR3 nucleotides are TGTGCCAGCAGCTTCCAACTTACTGGCACCGGGGAGCTGTTTTTT.

In DNA, the CDR3 is TGTGCCAGCAGCTTAGATGGGCAGGGTACTGAAGCTTTCTTT. This sequence encodes CASSLDGQGTEAFF. This chain uses TRBV11-3 with TRBJ1-1, with D possibly being TRBD1 (5 bases). The CDR3 is made up of 14 amino acids. The V and J ends lost 0 bases and 5 bases respectively, with 10 bases between them. The germline V gene has CDR1 SGHNT and CDR2 YENEEA.

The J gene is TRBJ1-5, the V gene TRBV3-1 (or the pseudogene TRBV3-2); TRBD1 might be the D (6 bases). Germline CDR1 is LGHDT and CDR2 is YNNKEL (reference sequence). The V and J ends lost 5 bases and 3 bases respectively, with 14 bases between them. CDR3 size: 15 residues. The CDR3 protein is CASSFGGQANQPQHF. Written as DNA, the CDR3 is TGTGCCAGCAGCTTCGGGGGGCAGGCCAATCAGCCCCAGCATTTT.

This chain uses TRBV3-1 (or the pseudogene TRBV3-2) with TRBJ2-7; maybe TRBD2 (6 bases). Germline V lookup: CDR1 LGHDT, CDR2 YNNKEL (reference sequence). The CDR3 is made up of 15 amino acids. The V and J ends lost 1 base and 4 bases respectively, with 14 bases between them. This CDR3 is CASSQAPGVGYEQYF. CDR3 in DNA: TGTGCCAGCAGCCAAGCGCCGGGGGTGGGGTACGAGCAGTACTTC.

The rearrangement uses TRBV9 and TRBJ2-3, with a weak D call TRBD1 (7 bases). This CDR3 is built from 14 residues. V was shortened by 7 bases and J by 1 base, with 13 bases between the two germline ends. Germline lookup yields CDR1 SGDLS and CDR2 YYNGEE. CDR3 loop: CASAEGAGTDTQYF. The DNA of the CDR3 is TGTGCCAGCGCGGAGGGGGCAGGCACAGATACGCAGTATTTT.

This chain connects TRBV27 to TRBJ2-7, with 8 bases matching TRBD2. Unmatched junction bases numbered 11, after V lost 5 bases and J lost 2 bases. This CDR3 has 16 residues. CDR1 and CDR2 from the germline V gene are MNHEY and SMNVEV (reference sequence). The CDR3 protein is CASSGAGGGVPYEQYF. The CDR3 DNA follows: TGTGCCAGCAGTGGGGCCGGGGGGGGCGTCCCCTACGAGCAGTACTTC.

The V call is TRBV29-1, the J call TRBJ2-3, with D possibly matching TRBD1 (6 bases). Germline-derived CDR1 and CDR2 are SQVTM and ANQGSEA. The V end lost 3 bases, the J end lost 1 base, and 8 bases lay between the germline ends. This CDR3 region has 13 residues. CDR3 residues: CSVDYRGTDTQYF. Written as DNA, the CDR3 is TGCAGCGTTGATTACAGGGGCACAGATACGCAGTATTTT.

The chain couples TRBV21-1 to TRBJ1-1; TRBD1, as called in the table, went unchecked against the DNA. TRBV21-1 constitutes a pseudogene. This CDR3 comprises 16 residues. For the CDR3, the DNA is TGTGCCAGCAGGAAAATCCACAGGGAGCCGAACACTGAAGCTTTCTTT. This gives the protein CASRKIHREPNTEAFF.

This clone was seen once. The CDR3 loop reads CASSMTQATNEKLFF. The CDR3 region has the DNA TGTGCCAGTAGTATGACTCAAGCAACTAATGAAAAACTGTTTTTT. This chain uses TRBV19 with TRBJ1-4; D unclear. The CDR3 totals 15 residues. The V end lost 3 bases, the J end lost 0 bases, and 8 bases lay between the germline ends. Germline assignment: CDR1 LNHDA and CDR2 SQIVND (reference sequence).

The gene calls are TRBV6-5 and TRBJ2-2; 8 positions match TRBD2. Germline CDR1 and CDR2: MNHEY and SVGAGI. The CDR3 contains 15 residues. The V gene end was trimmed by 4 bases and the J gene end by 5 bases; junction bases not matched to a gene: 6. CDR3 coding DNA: TGTGCCAGCAGTTCCGGGGGGGCCAGTACCGGGGAGCTGTTTTTT. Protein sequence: CASSSGGASTGELFF.

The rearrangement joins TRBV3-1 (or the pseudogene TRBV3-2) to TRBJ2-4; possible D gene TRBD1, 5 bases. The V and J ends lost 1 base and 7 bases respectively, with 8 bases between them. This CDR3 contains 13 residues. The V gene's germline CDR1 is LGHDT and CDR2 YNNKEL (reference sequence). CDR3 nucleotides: TGTGCCAGCAGCCAAGGCAGGGCCAACATTCAGTACTTC. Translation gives CASSQGRANIQYF.

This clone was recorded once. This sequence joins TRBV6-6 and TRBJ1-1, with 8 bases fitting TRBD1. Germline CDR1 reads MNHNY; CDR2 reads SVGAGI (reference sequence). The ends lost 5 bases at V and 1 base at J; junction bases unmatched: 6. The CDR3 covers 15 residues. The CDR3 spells CASSPRTGRNTEAFF. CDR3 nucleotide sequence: TGTGCCAGCAGTCCACGGACAGGGAGGAACACTGAAGCTTTCTTT.

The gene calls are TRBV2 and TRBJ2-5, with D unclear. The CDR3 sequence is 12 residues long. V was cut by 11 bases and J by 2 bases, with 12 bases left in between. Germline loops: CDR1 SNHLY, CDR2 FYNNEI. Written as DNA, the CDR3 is TGTGCCTCATGCAGGATTCAAGAGACCCAGTACTTC. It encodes CASCRIQETQYF.

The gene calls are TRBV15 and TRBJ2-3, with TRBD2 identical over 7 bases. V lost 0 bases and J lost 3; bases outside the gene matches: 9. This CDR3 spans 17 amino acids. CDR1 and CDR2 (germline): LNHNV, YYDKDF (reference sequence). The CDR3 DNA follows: TGTGCCACCAGCAGAGAACGAGTGGGGGGAGGGACAGATACGCAGTATTTT. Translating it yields CATSRERVGGGTDTQYF.

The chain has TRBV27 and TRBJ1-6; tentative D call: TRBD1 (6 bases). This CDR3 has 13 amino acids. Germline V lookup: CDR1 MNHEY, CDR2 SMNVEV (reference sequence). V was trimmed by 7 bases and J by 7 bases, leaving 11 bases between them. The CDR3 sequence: CASTDRANSPLHF. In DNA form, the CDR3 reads TGTGCCAGCACGGACAGAGCCAATTCACCCCTCCACTTT.

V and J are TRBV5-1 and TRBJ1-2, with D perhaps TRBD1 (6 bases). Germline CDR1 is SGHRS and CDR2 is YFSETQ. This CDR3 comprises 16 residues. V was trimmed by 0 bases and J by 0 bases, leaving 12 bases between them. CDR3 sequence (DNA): TGCGCCAGCAGCTTGGATCCGGGGGGCACTAACTATGGCTACACCTTC. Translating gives CASSLDPGGTNYGYTF.

As DNA, the CDR3 is TGTGAAACATCCCCGGGATTCTACGAGCAGTACTTC. Protein product: CETSPGFYEQYF. The chain is built from TRBV21-1 and TRBJ2-7; TRBD2 was called by the table and not checked on the DNA. TRBV21-1 is a pseudogene. This CDR3 contains 12 residues.

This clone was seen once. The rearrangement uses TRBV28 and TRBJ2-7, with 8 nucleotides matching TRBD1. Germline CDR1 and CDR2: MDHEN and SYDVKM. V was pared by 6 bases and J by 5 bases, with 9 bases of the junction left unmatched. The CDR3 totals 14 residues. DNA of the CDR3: TGTGCCAGCAGCTTAGACAGGGGTACAGACGAGCAGTACTTC. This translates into CASSLDRGTDEQYF.

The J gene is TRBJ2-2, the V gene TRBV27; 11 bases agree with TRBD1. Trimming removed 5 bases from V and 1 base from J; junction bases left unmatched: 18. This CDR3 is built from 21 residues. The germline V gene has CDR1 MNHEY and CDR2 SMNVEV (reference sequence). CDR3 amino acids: CASSPLRGGGTGGLNTGELFF. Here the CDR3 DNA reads TGTGCCAGCAGTCCACTTCGAGGGGGCGGGACAGGGGGGCTGAACACCGGGGAGCTGTTTTTT.